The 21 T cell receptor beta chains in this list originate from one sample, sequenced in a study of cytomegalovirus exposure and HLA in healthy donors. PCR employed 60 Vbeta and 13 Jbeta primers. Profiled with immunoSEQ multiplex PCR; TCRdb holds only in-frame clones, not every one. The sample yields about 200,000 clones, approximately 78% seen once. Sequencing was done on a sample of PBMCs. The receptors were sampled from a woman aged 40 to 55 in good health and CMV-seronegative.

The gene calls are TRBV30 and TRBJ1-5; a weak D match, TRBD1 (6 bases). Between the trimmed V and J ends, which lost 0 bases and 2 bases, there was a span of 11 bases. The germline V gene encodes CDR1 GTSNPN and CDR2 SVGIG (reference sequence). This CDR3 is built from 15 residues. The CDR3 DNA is TGTGCCTGGAGTGTAGGGGGAGCGGGCAATCAGCCCCAGCATTTT. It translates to CAWSVGGAGNQPQHF.

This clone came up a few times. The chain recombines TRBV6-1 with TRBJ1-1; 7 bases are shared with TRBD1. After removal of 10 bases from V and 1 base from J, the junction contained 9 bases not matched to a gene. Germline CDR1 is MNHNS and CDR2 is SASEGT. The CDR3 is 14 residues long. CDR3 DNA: TGTGCCACCTCGCGACAGGGCGCGAACACTGAAGCTTTCTTT. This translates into CATSRQGANTEAFF.

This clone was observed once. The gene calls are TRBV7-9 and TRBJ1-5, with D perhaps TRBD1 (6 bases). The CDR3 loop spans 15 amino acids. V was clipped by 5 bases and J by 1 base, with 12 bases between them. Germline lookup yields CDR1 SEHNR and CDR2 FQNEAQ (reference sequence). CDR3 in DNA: TGTGCCAGCAGCGGGGACATTAGAAGCAATCAGCCCCAGCATTTT. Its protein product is CASSGDIRSNQPQHF.

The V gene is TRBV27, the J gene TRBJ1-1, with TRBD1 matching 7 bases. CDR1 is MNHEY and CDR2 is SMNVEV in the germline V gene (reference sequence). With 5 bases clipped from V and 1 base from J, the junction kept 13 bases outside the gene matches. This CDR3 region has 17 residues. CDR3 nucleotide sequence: TGTGCCAGCAGTCCAGTTGGTGCCGGACAGGAGAACACTGAAGCTTTCTTT. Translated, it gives CASSPVGAGQENTEAFF.

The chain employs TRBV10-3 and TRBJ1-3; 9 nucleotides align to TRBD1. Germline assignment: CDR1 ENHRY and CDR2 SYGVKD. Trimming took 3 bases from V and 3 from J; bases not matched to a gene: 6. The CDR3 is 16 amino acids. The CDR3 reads CAISDPGQGFGNTIYF. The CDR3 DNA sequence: TGTGCCATCAGTGATCCGGGACAGGGTTTTGGAAACACCATATATTTT.

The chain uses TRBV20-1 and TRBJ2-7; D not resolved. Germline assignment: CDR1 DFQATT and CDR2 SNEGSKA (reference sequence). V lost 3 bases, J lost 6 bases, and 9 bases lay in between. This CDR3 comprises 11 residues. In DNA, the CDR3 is TGCAGTGCTAGTCTGGCAAGCGAGCAGTACTTC. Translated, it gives CSASLASEQYF.

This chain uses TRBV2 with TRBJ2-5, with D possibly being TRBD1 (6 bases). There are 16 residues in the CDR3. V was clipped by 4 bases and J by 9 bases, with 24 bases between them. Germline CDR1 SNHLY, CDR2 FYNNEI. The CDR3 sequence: CASSVDRPSSERAQYF. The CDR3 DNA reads TGTGCCAGCAGTGTTGACAGGCCCTCGTCGGAAAGGGCCCAGTACTTC.

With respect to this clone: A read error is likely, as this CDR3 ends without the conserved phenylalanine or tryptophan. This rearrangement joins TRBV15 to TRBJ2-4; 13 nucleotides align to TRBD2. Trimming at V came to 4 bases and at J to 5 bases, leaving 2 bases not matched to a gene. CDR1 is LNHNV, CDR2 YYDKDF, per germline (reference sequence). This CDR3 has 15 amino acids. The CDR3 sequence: CATSIGTSGENIQYL. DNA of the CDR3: TGTGCCACCAGCATCGGGACTAGCGGGGAAAACATTCAGTACCTC.

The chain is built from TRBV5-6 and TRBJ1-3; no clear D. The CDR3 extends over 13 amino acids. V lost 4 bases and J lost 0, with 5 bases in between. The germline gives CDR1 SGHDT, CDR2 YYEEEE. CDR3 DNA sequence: TGTGCCAGCAGCCCACTCTCTGGAAACACCATATATTTT. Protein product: CASSPLSGNTIYF. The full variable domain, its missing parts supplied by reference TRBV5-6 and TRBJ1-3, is DAGVTQSPTHLIKTRGQQVTLRCSPKSGHDTVSWYQQALGQGPQFIFQYYEEEERQRGNFPDRFSGHQFPNYSSELNVNALLLGDSALYLCASSPLSGNTIYFGEGSWLTVV.

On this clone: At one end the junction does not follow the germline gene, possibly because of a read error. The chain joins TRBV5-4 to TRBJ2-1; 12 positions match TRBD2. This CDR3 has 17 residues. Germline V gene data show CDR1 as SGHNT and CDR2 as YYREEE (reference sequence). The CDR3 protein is CASSLGLAGGAYHEQFF. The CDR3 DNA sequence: TGTGCCAGCAGCTTGGGCCTAGCGGGAGGGGCCTACCATGAGCAGTTCTTC.

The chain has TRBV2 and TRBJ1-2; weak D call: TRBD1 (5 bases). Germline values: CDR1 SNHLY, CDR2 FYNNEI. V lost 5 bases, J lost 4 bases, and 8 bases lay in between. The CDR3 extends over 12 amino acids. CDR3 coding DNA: TGTGCCAGCAGTCCTGACAGCTATGGCTACACCTTC. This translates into CASSPDSYGYTF.

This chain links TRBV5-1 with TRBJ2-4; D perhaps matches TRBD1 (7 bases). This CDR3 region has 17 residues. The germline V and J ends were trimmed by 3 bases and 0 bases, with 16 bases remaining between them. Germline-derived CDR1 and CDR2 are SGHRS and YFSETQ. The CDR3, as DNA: TGCGCCAGCAGCTGGCCAGGGGGGAGTCCAGCCAAAAACATTCAGTACTTC. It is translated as CASSWPGGSPAKNIQYF.

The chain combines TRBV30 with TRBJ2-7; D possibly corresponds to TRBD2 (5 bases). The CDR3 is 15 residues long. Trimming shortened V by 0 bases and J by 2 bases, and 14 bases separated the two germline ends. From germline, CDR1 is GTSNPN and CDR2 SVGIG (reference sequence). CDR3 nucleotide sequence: TGTGCCTGGAGTGTAGGAGGCAGCCCGACCTACGAGCAGTACTTC. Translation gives CAWSVGGSPTYEQYF.

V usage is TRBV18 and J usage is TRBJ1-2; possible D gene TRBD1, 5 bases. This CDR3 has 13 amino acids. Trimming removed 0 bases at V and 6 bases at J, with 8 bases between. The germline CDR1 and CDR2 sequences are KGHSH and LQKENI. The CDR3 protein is CASSPPTVHGYTF. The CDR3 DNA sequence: TGTGCCAGCTCACCACCGACAGTCCATGGCTACACCTTC.

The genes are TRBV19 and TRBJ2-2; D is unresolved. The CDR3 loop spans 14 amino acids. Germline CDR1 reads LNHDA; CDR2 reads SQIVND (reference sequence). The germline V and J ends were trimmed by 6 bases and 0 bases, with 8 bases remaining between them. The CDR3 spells CASSSQANTGELFF. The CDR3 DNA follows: TGTGCCAGTAGCTCACAAGCGAACACCGGGGAGCTGTTTTTT.

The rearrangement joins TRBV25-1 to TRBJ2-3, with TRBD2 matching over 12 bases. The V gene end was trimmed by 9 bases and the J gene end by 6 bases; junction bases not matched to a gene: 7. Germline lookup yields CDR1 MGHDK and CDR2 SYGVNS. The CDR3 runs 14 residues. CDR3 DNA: TGTGCCAGTGGGCTAGCGGGAGGGCGGGATACGCAGTATTTT. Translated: CASGLAGGRDTQYF.

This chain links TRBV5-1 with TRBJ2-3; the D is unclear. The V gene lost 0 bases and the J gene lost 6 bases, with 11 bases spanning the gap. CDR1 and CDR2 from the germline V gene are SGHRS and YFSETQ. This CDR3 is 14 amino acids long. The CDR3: CASSLDSSRDTQYF. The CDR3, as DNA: TGCGCCAGCAGCTTGGACTCATCTCGCGATACGCAGTATTTT.

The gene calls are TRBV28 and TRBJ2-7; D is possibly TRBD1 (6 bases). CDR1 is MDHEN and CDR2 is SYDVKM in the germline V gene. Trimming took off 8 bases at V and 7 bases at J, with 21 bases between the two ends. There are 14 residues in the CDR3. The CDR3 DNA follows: TGTGCCAGCGAGACCCCGGACAGATTGGGAGAGCAGTACTTC. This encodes CASETPDRLGEQYF.

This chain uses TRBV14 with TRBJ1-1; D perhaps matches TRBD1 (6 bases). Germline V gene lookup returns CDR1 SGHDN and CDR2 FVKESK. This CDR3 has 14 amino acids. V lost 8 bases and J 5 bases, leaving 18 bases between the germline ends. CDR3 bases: TGTGCCAGCCAGCTTATGTGGGGGCCGACTGAAGCTTTCTTT. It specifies CASQLMWGPTEAFF.

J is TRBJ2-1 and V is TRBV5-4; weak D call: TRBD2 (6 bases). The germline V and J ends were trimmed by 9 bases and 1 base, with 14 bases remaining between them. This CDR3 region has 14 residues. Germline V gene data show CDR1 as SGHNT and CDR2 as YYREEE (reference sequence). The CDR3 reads CATTFGGSYNEQFF. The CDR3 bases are TGTGCCACCACTTTTGGGGGGTCCTACAATGAGCAGTTCTTC. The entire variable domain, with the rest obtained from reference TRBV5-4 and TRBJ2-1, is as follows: ETGVTQSPTHLIKTRGQQVTLRCSSQSGHNTVSWYQQALGQGPQFIFQYYREEENGRGNFPPRFSGLQFPNYSSELNVNALELDDSALYLCATTFGGSYNEQFFGPGTRLTVL.

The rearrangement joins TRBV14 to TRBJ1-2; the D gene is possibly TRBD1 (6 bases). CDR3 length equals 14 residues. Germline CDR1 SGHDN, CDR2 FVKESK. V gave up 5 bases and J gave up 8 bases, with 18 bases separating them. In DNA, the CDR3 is TGTGCCAGCAGCGCCCCCGGACAGAATTCCGGCTACACCTTC. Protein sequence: CASSAPGQNSGYTF.